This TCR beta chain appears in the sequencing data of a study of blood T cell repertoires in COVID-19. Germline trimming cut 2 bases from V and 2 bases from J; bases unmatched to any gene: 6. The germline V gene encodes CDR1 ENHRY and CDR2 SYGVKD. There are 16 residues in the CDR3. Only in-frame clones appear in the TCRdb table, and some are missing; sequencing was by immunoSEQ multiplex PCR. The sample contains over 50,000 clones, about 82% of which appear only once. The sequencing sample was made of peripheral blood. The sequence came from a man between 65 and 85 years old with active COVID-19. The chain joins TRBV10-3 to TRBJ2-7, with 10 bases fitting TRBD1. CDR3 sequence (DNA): TGTGCCATCAGTGAGGGCCGGGGGACAGGGGCCTACGAGCAGTACTTC. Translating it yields CAISEGRGTGAYEQYF.